The rows below give T cell receptor beta chains drawn from one sample of a study of blood T cell repertoires in COVID-19. Some clones are missing from TCRdb's copy, which holds only in-frame ones; the method was immunoSEQ multiplex PCR. Of 95,000 to 110,000 clones listed, roughly 91% are singletons. Sequencing used peripheral blood. These receptors were collected from a human donor in a cohort sampled during active COVID-19. The CDR3 runs from the conserved cysteine through the conserved F or W. D genes are given only for firm matches. Clone size appears in some rows only: once, few, many, or a class for an expanded clone.

cdr3_nt	cdr3_aa	clone_size	d_call	j_call	v_call
TGTGCCAGCACCCTACCCGCCAGGGCTAACTATGGCTACACCTTC	CASTLPARANYGYTF	.	.	TRBJ1-2	TRBV11-3
TGTGCCAGCACCCAGGGCCTCAGCTCCTACGAGCAGTACTTC	CASTQGLSSYEQYF	once	.	TRBJ2-7	TRBV2
TGTGCCAGCAGCAAAGCGGGGCTAGCGGGCCTCCTGCCGCTGTGCACAGATACGCAGTATTTT	CASSKAGLAGLLPLCTDTQYF	.	.	TRBJ2-3	TRBV21-1
TGTGCCAGCTCACCAATGATCCCAGGGGAAGGAGACTATGGCTACACCTTC	CASSPMIPGEGDYGYTF	.	.	TRBJ1-2	TRBV18
TGCGCCAGCAGCCCTCAGGGAAGCGGGAGGTATAACGAGCAGTACTTC	CASSPQGSGRYNEQYF	.	TRBD2	TRBJ2-7	TRBV4-1
TGCGCCAGCAGTAGGCAGGGCTCCTACAATGAGCAGTTCTTC	CASSRQGSYNEQFF	.	.	TRBJ2-1	TRBV10-2
TGTGCCAGCAGTTACTCCCCCGGGACAGGGGACTGGAACACTGAAGCTTTCTTT	CASSYSPGTGDWNTEAFF	.	TRBD1	TRBJ1-1	TRBV6-2/TRBV6-3
TGTGCCAGCAGTTACCATTTGACAGATACGCAGTATTTT	CASSYHLTDTQYF	.	.	TRBJ2-3	TRBV6-2/TRBV6-3
TGTGCCAGCAGCGCCGCACCGGACAGGTCCTCCTACGAGCAGTACTTC	CASSAAPDRSSYEQYF	.	TRBD1	TRBJ2-7	TRBV5-4
TGTGCCAGCACTTCAGGGAACTATGGCTACACCTTC	CASTSGNYGYTF	once	.	TRBJ1-2	TRBV5-6
TGTGCCAGCAGCGAACCAGGGTACAATGAGCAGTTCTTC	CASSEPGYNEQFF	.	.	TRBJ2-1	TRBV7-9
TGTGCCAGCAGCCAAAGTGGGGGCGGGCAGCCCCAGCATTTT	CASSQSGGGQPQHF	once	.	TRBJ1-5	TRBV6-5
TGTGCCAGCAGCTTATACGCGGGGGATTCCAACGAGCAGTACTTC	CASSLYAGDSNEQYF	few	TRBD2	TRBJ2-7	TRBV7-3
TGTGCCAGCAGCCCGAAAGGTACAGGGCTTGGGCAGTACTTC	CASSPKGTGLGQYF	once	.	TRBJ2-7	TRBV7-9
TGTGCCAGCACCCGGGGGGCCGGGGGGTTTGAGACCCAGTACTTC	CASTRGAGGFETQYF	.	.	TRBJ2-5	TRBV6-5
TGTGCCAGCAGCTTAGAACTCTGGAGTAGCGGCCACAATGAGCAGTTCTTC	CASSLELWSSGHNEQFF	.	.	TRBJ2-1	TRBV11-2
TGCGCCAGCAGCCAAAGTCCGGAGGGATATCAGCCCCAGCATTTT	CASSQSPEGYQPQHF	.	.	TRBJ1-5	TRBV4-3
TGCGCCAGCAGCTTGCCGGACAGGGACTATGGCTACACCTTC	CASSLPDRDYGYTF	.	TRBD1	TRBJ1-2	TRBV5-1
TGCGCCAGCAGCCAATCAGGTGGTGAAAAACTGTTTTTT	CASSQSGGEKLFF	.	.	TRBJ1-4	TRBV4-3
TGTGCCAGCAGGGGCGACAGAGACTATGGCTACACCTTC	CASRGDRDYGYTF	once	.	TRBJ1-2	TRBV14
TGTGCCAGCAGCTTCCGGGAGAGCTCCTACAATGAGCAGTTCTTC	CASSFRESSYNEQFF	.	.	TRBJ2-1	TRBV7-2
TGTGCCAGCAGTGTAGGACAGTACTCTGGAAACACCATATATTTT	CASSVGQYSGNTIYF	.	.	TRBJ1-3	TRBV5-4
TGCAGCGTTGAAATCGCCCTAGCTGTAGATACGCAGTATTTT	CSVEIALAVDTQYF	.	.	TRBJ2-3	TRBV29-1
TGTGCCAGCAGCTTGGCTAGCGGTGGGAATGAGCAGTTCTTC	CASSLASGGNEQFF	.	TRBD2	TRBJ2-1	TRBV5-8
TGTGCCACCAGCACGGAGTTAGGAAACACCATATATTTT	CATSTELGNTIYF	.	.	TRBJ1-3	TRBV15
TGTGCCAGCAGCTCCCGACTAGCGGGAGGCTATGAGCAGTTCTTC	CASSSRLAGGYEQFF	.	TRBD2	TRBJ2-1	TRBV7-2
TGTGCCAGCAGCGTAGGGCAGGGGGCAGGGGAGACCCAGTACTTC	CASSVGQGAGETQYF	.	TRBD1	TRBJ2-5	TRBV9
TGTGCCAGCAGTGACTCGCGGGGGGCGAACACCGGGGAGCTGTTTTTT	CASSDSRGANTGELFF	few	TRBD2	TRBJ2-2	TRBV6-4
TGTGCCAGCAGCGAGATAACAGGTTCCTACGAGCAGTACTTC	CASSEITGSYEQYF	.	.	TRBJ2-7	TRBV7-2
TGTGCCAGCAGCTTGGGCGGACAGGTTTTTGTCTACACCTTC	CASSLGGQVFVYTF	.	TRBD1	TRBJ1-2	TRBV5-4
TGTGCCAGCGGACTCGGGCTGGGTGGAAACACCATATATTTT	CASGLGLGGNTIYF	.	.	TRBJ1-3	TRBV28
TGTGCCAGCAGCGTTCAAGCGGCCACCGGGGAGCTGTTTTTT	CASSVQAATGELFF	.	.	TRBJ2-2	TRBV9
TGTGCCAGCAGCGTAAACGGGGAAAGCTCCTACGAGCAGTACTTC	CASSVNGESSYEQYF	.	.	TRBJ2-7	TRBV9
TGTGCCAGCAGTGGACCGGGACTAGCGGGAGCTTACGAGCAGTACTTC	CASSGPGLAGAYEQYF	.	TRBD2	TRBJ2-7	TRBV6-6
TGTGCCAGCAGCCGATCAGGGGTTGATTCACCCCTCCACTTT	CASSRSGVDSPLHF	.	.	TRBJ1-6	TRBV3-1/TRBV3-2
TGTGCCAGCAGTTACTCGACAGCCTACGAGCAGTACTTC	CASSYSTAYEQYF	.	.	TRBJ2-7	TRBV6-6
TGTGCCAGCAGCGAGGCAGGGTCATCCTACGAGCAGTACTTC	CASSEAGSSYEQYF	.	.	TRBJ2-7	TRBV9
TGCAGTGCTAGTAGCGGGATCACGGGGGAGACCCAGTACTTC	CSASSGITGETQYF	once	TRBD2	TRBJ2-5	TRBV20-1
TGTGCCAGCAGGCGACAGACCAACACCGGGGAGCTGTTTTTT	CASRRQTNTGELFF	.	.	TRBJ2-2	TRBV6-4
TGCGCCAGCAGCCAAGGGTCTTGGCCCGGGGAGCTGTTTTTT	CASSQGSWPGELFF	.	.	TRBJ2-2	TRBV4-3
TGTGCCAGCAGCACCAGCGGGGGAACAGGGGTGGGAACTGAAGCTTTCTTT	CASSTSGGTGVGTEAFF	.	TRBD1	TRBJ1-1	TRBV9
TGTGCCAGCACCGGACAGGGAAATCAGCCCCAGCATTTT	CASTGQGNQPQHF	.	TRBD1	TRBJ1-5	TRBV2
TGTGCCACCAGCAGGGCAGGTTTATATCAGCCCCAGCATTTT	CATSRAGLYQPQHF	.	.	TRBJ1-5	TRBV15
TGCAGTGCTAGTCGGAGGGGTCAGCCCCAGCATTTT	CSASRRGQPQHF	.	.	TRBJ1-5	TRBV20-1
TGTGCCAGCAGTTTTGGGGGGGCTTGGGAGACCCAGTACTTC	CASSFGGAWETQYF	.	.	TRBJ2-5	TRBV6-2/TRBV6-3
TGTGCCAGCTCACCACAGATAGACCAAGAGACCCAGTACTTC	CASSPQIDQETQYF	.	.	TRBJ2-5	TRBV18
TGTGCCAGCTCACCGATGGCAGATAACTATGGCTACACCTTC	CASSPMADNYGYTF	.	.	TRBJ1-2	TRBV18
TGTGCCAGCAGTTACGGCGGGTACTACAATGAGCAGTTCTTC	CASSYGGYYNEQFF	.	.	TRBJ2-1	TRBV6-5
TGTGCCAGTAGTATAAGTAAAGGAGGGTTCGAGCAGTACTTC	CASSISKGGFEQYF	.	.	TRBJ2-7	TRBV19
TGTGCCAGCAGCTTAGGAGAGTCCACTGAAGCTTTCTTT	CASSLGESTEAFF	.	.	TRBJ1-1	TRBV11-2
TGTGCCAGCAGTTCGAAGACCGGACGGGGTGGCTACACCTTC	CASSSKTGRGGYTF	once	.	TRBJ1-2	TRBV27
TGTGCCAGCAGCGCCCTGGGCCGGGGCTCTGGAAACACCATATATTTT	CASSALGRGSGNTIYF	.	.	TRBJ1-3	TRBV7-2
TGTGCCAGCAGCTCCGGCGGGACAGGGGGCCATGGGGCCAACGTCCTGACTTTC	CASSSGGTGGHGANVLTF	.	TRBD1	TRBJ2-6	TRBV7-7
TGTGCCAGTAGTACCCGCGACAGGGGTTCAACTAATGAAAAACTGTTTTTT	CASSTRDRGSTNEKLFF	.	TRBD1	TRBJ1-4	TRBV19